The rows below give T cell receptor beta chains drawn from one sample of a study of CD8+CD57+ T cells in acquired aplastic anemia. TCRdb fed the reads into MiXCR, producing one record per CDR3 protein. The repertoire has around 190,000 distinct CDR3 sequences, around 50% of them found once; the top ten carry 10% to 15%. Input material: sorted CD4+, CD8+, or CD8+CD57+ T cells (not recorded which) from PBMCs. These receptors all stem from a human donor with aplastic anemia. Both conserved end residues are part of each CDR3. D genes are given only for firm matches. Size tells how often a clone was seen (once, few, many) or the class of an expanded clone, and some rows leave it out.

j_gene,abundance,d_gene,v_gene,CDR3aa,CDR3nt
TRBJ2-3,.,TRBD1,TRBV4-1,CASSRGNPGQGTDTQYF,TGCGCCAGCAGCCGAGGGAATCCGGGACAGGGGACAGATACGCAGTATTTT
TRBJ1-5,once,.,TRBV2,CAAFGTEGNQPQHF,TGTGCCGCCTTCGGGACCGAGGGAAATCAGCCCCAGCATTTT
TRBJ1-1,.,TRBD1,TRBV19,CASSDQGAEAFF,TGTGCCAGTAGTGACCAGGGGGCTGAAGCTTTCTTT
TRBJ2-2,.,TRBD2,TRBV19,CASRPLGTSGELFF,TGTGCCAGTAGGCCCCTTGGGACTAGCGGGGAGCTGTTTTTT
TRBJ2-1,many,.,TRBV15,CATSRDNGFTEQFF,TGTGCCACCAGCAGAGATAACGGTTTTACTGAGCAGTTCTTC
TRBJ1-2,many,TRBD1,TRBV12-3/TRBV12-4,CASSKINRGLGGYTF,TGTGCCAGCAGCAAGATTAACAGGGGGCTGGGCGGCTACACCTTC
TRBJ1-1,many,.,TRBV19,CASSMGLRFTEAFF,TGTGCCAGTAGTATGGGGCTGAGGTTCACTGAAGCTTTCTTT
TRBJ2-5,many,.,TRBV4-2,CASSQEARGGQETQYF,TGTGCCAGCAGCCAAGAGGCCAGGGGGGGTCAAGAGACCCAGTACTTC
TRBJ1-2,.,.,TRBV5-5,CASSWAWAANMDGYTF,TGTGCCAGCAGCTGGGCGTGGGCCGCTAACATGGATGGCTACACCTTC
TRBJ2-5,.,TRBD2,TRBV14,CASSHLAGETQYF,TGTGCCAGCAGCCACCTAGCGGGGGAGACCCAGTACTTC
TRBJ2-3,few,TRBD2,TRBV7-6,CASSLGGLDTQYF,TGTGCCAGCAGCTTGGGGGGGTTAGATACGCAGTATTTT
TRBJ1-2,few,TRBD1,TRBV28,CASSRDRDYGYTF,TGTGCCAGCAGTAGGGACAGGGATTATGGCTACACCTTC
TRBJ1-5,.,.,TRBV9,CASSLIQGYQPQHF,TGTGCCAGCAGCTTAATACAGGGCTATCAGCCCCAGCATTTT
TRBJ2-1,many,TRBD2,TRBV7-9,CASSLVLAGVNEQFF,TGTGCCAGCAGCTTAGTACTAGCGGGGGTAAATGAGCAGTTCTTC
TRBJ1-2,.,TRBD1,TRBV9,CASQRGPHGYTF,TGTGCCAGCCAGAGGGGGCCTCATGGCTACACCTTC
TRBJ2-7,.,.,TRBV2,CASSSTGPVEQYF,TGTGCCAGCAGCTCCACCGGTCCCGTCGAGCAGTACTTC
TRBJ1-1,many,.,TRBV6-5,CASSYSAGGAFF,TGTGCCAGCAGTTACTCCGCAGGAGGAGCTTTCTTT
TRBJ1-2,few,.,TRBV7-2,CASSLNGIEGYTF,TGTGCCAGCAGCTTAAACGGGATCGAAGGCTACACCTTC
TRBJ1-1,few,.,TRBV29-1,CSVDPIGTNTEAFF,TGCAGCGTTGACCCCATCGGGACGAACACTGAAGCTTTCTTT
TRBJ2-7,.,TRBD2,TRBV20-1,CSAKRGDEQYF,TGCAGTGCTAAGCGGGGGGACGAGCAGTACTTC
TRBJ2-2,many,.,TRBV6-1,CASSVESGATGELFF,TGTGCCAGCAGCGTGGAATCAGGGGCCACCGGGGAGCTGTTTTTT
TRBJ1-1,many,.,TRBV19,CASNGGGRITEAFF,TGTGCCAGTAACGGGGGGGGTAGGATCACTGAAGCTTTCTTT
TRBJ2-3,.,TRBD2,TRBV5-1,CASSVLAGVADTQYF,TGCGCCAGCAGCGTACTAGCGGGGGTCGCAGATACGCAGTATTTT
TRBJ2-1,.,.,TRBV7-6,CASSLGTGTLNEQFF,TGTGCCAGCAGCTTGGGAACAGGGACCCTCAACGAGCAGTTCTTC
TRBJ2-7,many,TRBD2,TRBV20-1,CSARAGSGAYEQYF,TGCAGTGCTAGAGCCGGTAGCGGGGCTTACGAGCAGTACTTC
TRBJ2-7,.,.,TRBV29-1,CSLVVGVSSGEQYF,TGCAGCTTGGTTGTAGGAGTGAGCTCGGGAGAGCAGTACTTC
TRBJ1-2,.,.,TRBV24-1,CATRQANYGYTF,TGTGCCACCAGGCAAGCTAACTATGGCTACACCTTC
TRBJ1-1,.,.,TRBV9,CASSENRAEAFF,TGTGCCAGCAGCGAGAATAGGGCTGAAGCTTTCTTT
TRBJ2-7,.,TRBD1,TRBV6-5,CASSLTGATYEQYF,TGTGCCAGCAGTTTAACAGGGGCCACCTACGAGCAGTACTTC
TRBJ2-4,.,.,TRBV3-1,CASSQVPAFGIAKNIQYF,TGTGCCAGCAGCCAAGTCCCAGCCTTCGGGATAGCCAAAAACATTCAGTACTTC
TRBJ2-5,.,.,TRBV29-1,CSARGTEETQYF,TGCAGCGCTCGCGGGACGGAAGAGACCCAGTACTTC
TRBJ2-1,few,.,TRBV15,CATSRAWTESFDNEQFF,TGTGCCACCAGCAGAGCCTGGACAGAGTCCTTCGACAATGAGCAGTTCTTC
TRBJ2-7,few,.,TRBV20-1,CSAWDGAYEQYF,TGCAGTGCCTGGGACGGAGCCTACGAGCAGTACTTC
TRBJ1-1,.,TRBD1,TRBV29-1,CSVDPGQGGGGGTEAFF,TGCAGCGTCGACCCGGGACAGGGAGGCGGGGGGGGCACTGAAGCTTTCTTT
TRBJ1-2,.,TRBD1,TRBV11-2,CASSMGQGAYFYGYTF,TGTGCCAGCAGCATGGGACAGGGGGCCTACTTCTATGGCTACACCTTC
TRBJ2-1,.,TRBD2,TRBV2,CASRPATGLADYNEQFF,TGTGCCAGCAGGCCCGCCACGGGACTAGCGGATTACAATGAGCAGTTCTTC
TRBJ2-5,few,TRBD1,TRBV29-1,CSVDPGQGEQETQYF,TGCAGCGTCGACCCGGGACAGGGAGAACAAGAGACCCAGTACTTC
TRBJ2-7,.,.,TRBV20-1,CSARPAGYYEQYF,TGCAGTGCTAGACCCGCGGGGTACTACGAGCAGTACTTC
TRBJ1-2,.,TRBD1,TRBV5-1,CASSPDRGGANYGYTF,TGCGCCAGCAGCCCGGACAGGGGGGGAGCTAACTATGGCTACACCTTC
TRBJ2-1,many,.,TRBV19,CATNQGTAVFFF,TGTGCCACAAACCAAGGCACAGCCGTCTTTTTCTTC
TRBJ2-1,.,.,TRBV20-1,CSAMAGMGNEQFF,TGCAGTGCTATGGCGGGAATGGGGAATGAGCAGTTCTTC
TRBJ1-6,many,TRBD1,TRBV6-1,CASSAGTGFNSPLHF,TGTGCCAGCAGTGCCGGGACAGGGTTTAATTCACCCCTCCACTTT
TRBJ1-3,.,.,TRBV19,CASSQGGPGNTIYF,TGTGCCAGTAGTCAGGGAGGTCCTGGAAACACCATATATTTT
TRBJ2-1,.,TRBD1,TRBV29-1,CSVETNRGTGEQFF,TGCAGCGTTGAGACAAACAGGGGAACGGGCGAGCAGTTCTTC
TRBJ1-2,many,.,TRBV5-4,CASAPGRYNYGYTF,TGTGCCAGCGCCCCGGGACGGTATAACTATGGCTACACCTTC
TRBJ2-5,.,.,TRBV15,CAASRVPRGDSTF,TGTGCCGCCAGCAGAGTTCCCCGTGGAGACTCGACCTTC
TRBJ2-7,many,TRBD1,TRBV24-1,CATSDTGTGIHEQYF,TGTGCCACCAGTGACACCGGGACAGGGATCCACGAGCAGTACTTC
TRBJ2-5,.,.,TRBV5-6,CASSLGTGSETQYF,TGTGCCAGCAGCTTGGGGACTGGCTCGGAGACCCAGTACTTC
TRBJ2-7,many,TRBD1,TRBV6-5,CASSSDRPYEQYF,TGTGCCAGCAGTTCGGACAGGCCCTACGAGCAGTACTTC
TRBJ1-2,.,.,TRBV29-1,CSVDNYGYTF,TGCAGCGTTGATAACTATGGCTACACCTTC